The clone carrying this T cell receptor (beta chain) turned up a few times. CDR3 size: 11 residues. Germline CDR1 SGHNT, CDR2 YYREEE (reference sequence). V lost 7 bases, J lost 5 bases, and 10 bases lay in between. Treatment defined: oral pan-JAK inhibitor, 5-10 mg twice daily. This sample is part of a study of CD8+ T cells in alopecia areata. Once RNA had been extracted, it was reverse transcribed into cDNA to act as the sequencing template. The data were produced by immunoSEQ multiplex PCR, yet TCRdb's version contains in-frame clones alone and is incomplete. This sample has a few hundred thousand clones; about 50% occur once, and the top ten carry 1.5% to 2%.

Specimen: CD4+ T cells sorted from blood, collected at week 4, from a patient treated with tofacitinib. The sequence derives from a human donor with alopecia areata. The V and J genes are TRBV5-4 and TRBJ2-7; D is uncertain. CDR3 sequence (DNA): TGTGCCAGCTCGGTCCAGAACGAGCAGTACTTC. Its translation is CASSVQNEQYF.